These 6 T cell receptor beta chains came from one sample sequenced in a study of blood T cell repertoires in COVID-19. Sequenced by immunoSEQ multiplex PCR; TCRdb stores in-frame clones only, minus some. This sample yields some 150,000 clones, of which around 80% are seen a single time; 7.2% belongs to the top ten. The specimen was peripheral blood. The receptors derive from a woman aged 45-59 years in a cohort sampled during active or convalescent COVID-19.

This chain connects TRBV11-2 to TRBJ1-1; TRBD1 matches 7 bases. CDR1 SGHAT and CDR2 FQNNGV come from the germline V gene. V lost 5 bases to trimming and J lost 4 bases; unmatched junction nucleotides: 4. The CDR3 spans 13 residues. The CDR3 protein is CASSRGQATEAFF. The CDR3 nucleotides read TGTGCCAGCAGCCGAGGACAGGCCACTGAAGCTTTCTTT.

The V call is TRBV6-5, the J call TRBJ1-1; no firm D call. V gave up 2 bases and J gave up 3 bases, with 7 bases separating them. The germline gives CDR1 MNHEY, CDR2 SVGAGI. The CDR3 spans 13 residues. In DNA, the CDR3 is TGTGCCAGCAGTTACAAGAGGGACACTGAAGCTTTCTTT. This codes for CASSYKRDTEAFF.

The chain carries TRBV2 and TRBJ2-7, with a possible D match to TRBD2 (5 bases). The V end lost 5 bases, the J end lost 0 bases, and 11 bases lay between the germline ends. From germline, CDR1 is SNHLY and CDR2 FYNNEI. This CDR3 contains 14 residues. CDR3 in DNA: TGTGCCAGCAGTCCCGGCGGGTTCTCCTACGAGCAGTACTTC. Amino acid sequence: CASSPGGFSYEQYF.

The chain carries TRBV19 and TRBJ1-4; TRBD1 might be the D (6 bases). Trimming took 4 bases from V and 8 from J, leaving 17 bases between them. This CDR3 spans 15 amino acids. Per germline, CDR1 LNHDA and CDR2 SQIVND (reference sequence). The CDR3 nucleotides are TGTGCCAGTAGTAGTACAGGGCGTTCATACGAAAAACTGTTTTTT. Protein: CASSSTGRSYEKLFF.

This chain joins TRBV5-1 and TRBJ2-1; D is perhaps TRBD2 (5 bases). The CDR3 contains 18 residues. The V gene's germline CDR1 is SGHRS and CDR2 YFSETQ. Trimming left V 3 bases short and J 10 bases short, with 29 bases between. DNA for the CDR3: TGCGCCAGCAGCTCCCGTGACTACGAGGAGGTCAGATCACGGGAGCAGTTCTTC. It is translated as CASSSRDYEEVRSREQFF.

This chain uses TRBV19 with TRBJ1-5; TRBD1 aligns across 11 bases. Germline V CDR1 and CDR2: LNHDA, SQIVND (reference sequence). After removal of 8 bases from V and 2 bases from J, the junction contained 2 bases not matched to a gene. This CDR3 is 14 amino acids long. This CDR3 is CASGGQGGNQPQHF. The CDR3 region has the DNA TGTGCCAGTGGGGGACAGGGGGGCAATCAGCCCCAGCATTTT.